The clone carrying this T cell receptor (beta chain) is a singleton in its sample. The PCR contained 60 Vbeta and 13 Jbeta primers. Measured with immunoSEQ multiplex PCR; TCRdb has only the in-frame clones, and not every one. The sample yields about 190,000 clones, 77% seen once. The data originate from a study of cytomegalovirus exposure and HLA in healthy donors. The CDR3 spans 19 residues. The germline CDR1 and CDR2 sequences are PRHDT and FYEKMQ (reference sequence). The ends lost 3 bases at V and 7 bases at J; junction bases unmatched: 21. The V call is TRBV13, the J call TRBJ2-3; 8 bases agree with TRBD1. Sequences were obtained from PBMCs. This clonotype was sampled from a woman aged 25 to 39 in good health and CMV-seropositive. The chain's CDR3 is CASSFKLTGGSPLGNTQYF. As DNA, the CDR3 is TGTGCCAGCAGCTTTAAATTAACAGGGGGATCACCCCTGGGTAATACGCAGTATTTT.